The clone carrying this TCR beta chain was seen a handful of times. Its antigen is not identified. This specimen comes from a study of post-analysis software for immune sequencing data. For the study at large: Disease courses included relapsing-remitting, secondary progressive and progressive-relapsing multiple sclerosis. Points from the study as a whole: Among multiple sclerosis patients, normalized Chao1 diversity was significantly below that of controls. Patients used several TRBV segments, including TRBV5-6, TRBV5-1 and TRBV20-1, more often than controls.

Researchers reported that TCR beta cDNA libraries carried unique molecular identifiers. Starting from about 0.98 to 11 million T cells, the study yielded approximately 460,000 cDNA molecules. A single record per CDR3 protein comes from TCRdb applying MiXCR to the PCR reads. This sample has 400,000 to 500,000 distinct CDR3 sequences, with about 39% found just once. CDR1 is MDHEN and CDR2 is SYDVKM in the germline V gene. The CDR3 is 14 residues long. V lost 2 bases, J lost 0 bases, and 6 bases lay in between. The sequenced sample consisted of blood. This receptor was obtained from a girl aged 2 to 9 with multiple sclerosis. The chain couples TRBV28 to TRBJ2-3; D ambiguous. Here the CDR3 DNA reads TGTGCCAGCAGTTTAATACTTAGCACAGATACGCAGTATTTT. This sequence encodes CASSLILSTDTQYF.